This TCR beta chain was identified during a study of shared clonotypes between healthy human individuals. Replicate PCRs for sorted subsets used 200 to 250 ng DNA; this equaled about 30,000 T cell genomes. The assay was immunoSEQ multiplex PCR, and TCRdb's table has in-frame clones only and misses some. Of over 1.4 million clones listed, roughly 96% are singletons. This clone was found a few times. Its antigen remains unidentified. General study results and limits: It was the non-shared clonotypes that had lower generation probabilities than clonotypes shared by all four donors. The low donor count limited represented genetic and exposure-history diversity.

The clonotype comes from a man in his thirties or forties in good health. Sequenced sample: naive CD4+ T cells sorted from blood. Subset of the sample: CD45RA+ positively selected.

The CDR3 region has the DNA TGTGCCAGCAGCTTAGGTACTAGCGGAGAGCAGTTCTTC. It codes for CASSLGTSGEQFF. The rearrangement joins TRBV5-4 to TRBJ2-1, with 8 bases identical to TRBD2. After removal of 2 bases from V and 10 bases from J, the junction contained 5 bases not matched to a gene. The CDR3 covers 13 residues. The germline V gene encodes CDR1 SGHNT and CDR2 YYREEE (reference sequence).